This T cell receptor beta chain was identified during a study of cytomegalovirus exposure and HLA in healthy donors. The PCR was carried out with 60 Vbeta primers and 13 Jbeta primers. Method: immunoSEQ multiplex PCR; TCRdb's copy keeps in-frame clones and lacks some. The repertoire includes approximately 88,000 clones, 70% to 90% of them detected once, and 2% to 2.5% sits in the top ten. In germline, CDR1 is KGHSH, CDR2 LQKENI. This CDR3 comprises 16 residues. The J segment lost 7 bases and the V segment lost 1 base, leaving 6 bases of the junction unmatched. A word on this clone: Its target is not known.

The study's findings and limits: Equally common other TCR beta chains were less clonally expanded than HLA-associated ones, a later analysis found.

The TCR originated in a man aged 18 to 29 in good health and CMV-seronegative. The sample comprised PBMCs. The V and J genes are TRBV18 and TRBJ1-6; 8 positions match TRBD1. In DNA form, the CDR3 reads TGTGCCAGCTCACCACGCACGGACAGGGACAATTCACCCCTCCACTTT. As protein: CASSPRTDRDNSPLHF.